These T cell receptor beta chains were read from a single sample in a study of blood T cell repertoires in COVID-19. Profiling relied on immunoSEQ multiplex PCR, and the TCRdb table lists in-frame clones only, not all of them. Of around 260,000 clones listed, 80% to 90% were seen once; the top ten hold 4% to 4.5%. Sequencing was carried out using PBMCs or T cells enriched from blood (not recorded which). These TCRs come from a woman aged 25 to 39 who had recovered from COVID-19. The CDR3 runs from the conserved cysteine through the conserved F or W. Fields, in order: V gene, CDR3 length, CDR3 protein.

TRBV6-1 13 CASSEGPDQPQHF
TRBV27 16 CASSIQGQATNEKLFF
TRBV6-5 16 CASSYSRAGLTDTQYF
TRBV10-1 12 CASTGQGNTIYF
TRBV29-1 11 CSVERNNEQFF
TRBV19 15 CASSSRQGNPYEQYF
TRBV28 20 CASIAGREPRTSPLNYGYTF
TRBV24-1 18 CATSDFPQITDSNQPQHF
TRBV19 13 CASTGQAKETQYF
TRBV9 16 CASSVDDQDPSYEQYF
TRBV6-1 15 CASSDEQGGASGYTF
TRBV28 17 CASSLGTGWEDTGELFF
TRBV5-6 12 CASSLGDQPQHF
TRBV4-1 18 CASRPLGGGAERNTEAFF
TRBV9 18 CASSVVGSGETGISEAFF
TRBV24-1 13 CATSGRSSYEQYF
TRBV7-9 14 CASTYGDSSYEQYF
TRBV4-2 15 CASSQGEEGGYEQYF
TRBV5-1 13 CASSGPQGYEQYF
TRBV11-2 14 CASSLAQVGYEQYF
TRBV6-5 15 CASTGTLEASYEQYF
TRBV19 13 CASSPRPGAEAFF
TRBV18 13 CASSLQPYEKLFF
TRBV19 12 CASSGSGTEAFF
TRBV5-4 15 CASSRWTGQDDGYTF
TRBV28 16 CASRPLWGEGNQPQHF
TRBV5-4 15 CASSPQKTGLYGYTF
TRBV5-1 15 CASSHRDRGNEKLFF
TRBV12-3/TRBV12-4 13 CASSPGTAYGYTF
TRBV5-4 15 CASSIRGTGEHEQYF
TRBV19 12 CASSQRSQPQHF
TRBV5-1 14 CASSLGREEETQYF
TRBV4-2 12 CASSPERLALHF
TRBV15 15 CATSAPGLAGPRQYF
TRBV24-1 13 CATSASTGGTQYF
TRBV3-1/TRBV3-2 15 CASSQEGGGGTEAFF
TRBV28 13 CASSLSVGNTIYF
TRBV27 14 CATSLGGYSDTQYF
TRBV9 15 CASSVVAGAGNTQYF
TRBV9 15 CASSPQNGGTGELFF
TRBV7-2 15 CASSLAAGGTDTQYF
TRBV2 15 CASSLSTGTYYGYTF
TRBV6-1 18 CASSDTRSSSSYNSPLHF
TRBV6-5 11 CASDRGAEAFF
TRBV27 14 CASRQGTANTEAFF
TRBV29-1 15 CSVDGQGRNNYGYTF
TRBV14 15 CASRLAGGPYNEQFF
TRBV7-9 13 CASSLEAGLGYTF
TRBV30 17 CAWSTRGRTGGTDTQYF
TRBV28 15 CASSQDRAGHEKLFF
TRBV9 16 CASSFHSGRGGDTQYF
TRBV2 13 CARTLSVNTEAFF
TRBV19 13 CASRDRVNEKLFF
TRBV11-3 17 CASSRTNGATVYNEQFF
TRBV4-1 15 CASSQQGNSNQPQHF
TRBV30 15 CAWTAINAWNTEAFF
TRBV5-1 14 CASSATGGADEQFF